A single sample is the source of the 16 T cell receptor beta chains below, sequenced in a study of cytomegalovirus exposure and HLA in healthy donors. With 60 Vbeta and 13 Jbeta primers, the PCR was carried out. Using immunoSEQ multiplex PCR, the repertoire was profiled, and TCRdb retains in-frame clones only, with some absent. The repertoire includes some 150,000 clones, over 65% of them detected once, and roughly 4.2% sits in the top ten. Specimen: PBMCs. The receptors derive from a woman aged 40 to 50 in good health and CMV-seronegative.

V and J are TRBV5-4 and TRBJ2-7, with TRBD2 identical over 9 bases. J gave up 1 base and V 4 bases, and 6 bases lay outside the gene matches. Germline CDR1 SGHNT, CDR2 YYREEE (reference sequence). This CDR3 has 15 residues. The CDR3 sequence is CASSLRGGQSYEQYF. The CDR3 DNA follows: TGTGCCAGCAGCCTGCGGGGGGGACAGTCCTACGAGCAGTACTTC.

DNA of the CDR3: TGTGCCTGGAGTGTACGGCACCGGCGGGGGGCTGCGGGTGAAAAACTGTTTTTT. Protein product: CAWSVRHRRGAAGEKLFF. V usage is TRBV30 and J usage is TRBJ1-4, with D tentatively TRBD1 (6 bases). V dropped 0 bases and J dropped 7 bases, with 24 bases sitting between them. This CDR3 has 18 amino acids. In germline, CDR1 is GTSNPN, CDR2 SVGIG (reference sequence).

J is TRBJ2-7 and V is TRBV29-1, with 9 bases matching TRBD2. Germline values: CDR1 SQVTM, CDR2 ANQGSEA. V lost 6 bases to trimming and J lost 1 base; unmatched junction nucleotides: 10. CDR3 length equals 15 residues. For the CDR3, the DNA is TGCAGCGTCCGGGGGCTAGCGGGGACATCCTACGAGCAGTACTTC. Amino acid sequence: CSVRGLAGTSYEQYF.

The chain recombines TRBV5-1 with TRBJ2-3; a possible D gene is TRBD1 (6 bases). This CDR3 comprises 15 residues. Trimming left V 0 bases short and J 4 bases short, with 12 bases between. Germline CDR1 and CDR2: SGHRS and YFSETQ. The CDR3 here is CASSLDREFADTQYF. In DNA, the CDR3 is TGCGCCAGCAGCTTGGACAGGGAGTTCGCAGATACGCAGTATTTT. The whole variable domain, remainder taken from reference TRBV5-1 and TRBJ2-3, is KAGVTQTPRYLIKTRGQQVTLSCSPISGHRSVSWYQQTPGQGLQFLFEYFSETQRNKGNFPGRFSGRQFSNSRSEMNVSTLELGDSALYLCASSLDREFADTQYFGPGTRLTVL.

This clone was seen a few times. The DNA for the CDR3 is TGTGCCAGCATCAAAACCCCGACAGGACTGACTGAAGCTTTCTTT. It specifies CASIKTPTGLTEAFF. The chain uses TRBV6-5 and TRBJ1-1; weak D call: TRBD1 (6 bases). Per germline, CDR1 MNHEY and CDR2 SVGAGI. Trimming pared 7 bases from V and 5 bases from J, leaving 20 bases between. The CDR3 sequence is 15 residues long.

The chain joins TRBV30 to TRBJ2-5; D is unresolved. The germline V and J ends were trimmed by 0 bases and 0 bases, with 5 bases remaining between them. CDR1 is GTSNPN, CDR2 SVGIG, per germline (reference sequence). There are 13 residues in the CDR3. DNA for the CDR3: TGTGCCTGGAGTGTAGAGTACCAAGAGACCCAGTACTTC. Amino acids: CAWSVEYQETQYF.

J is TRBJ2-7 and V is TRBV30, with 9 bases identical to TRBD2. Germline CDR1 GTSNPN, CDR2 SVGIG (reference sequence). With 1 base clipped from V and 6 bases from J, the junction kept 4 bases outside the gene matches. The CDR3 sequence is 13 residues long. CDR3 loop: CAWSARAGGEQYF. Here the CDR3 DNA reads TGTGCCTGGAGTGCCCGAGCGGGAGGCGAGCAGTACTTC.

The chain carries TRBV27 and TRBJ2-3, with D possibly TRBD1 on 6 matching bases. Per germline, CDR1 MNHEY and CDR2 SMNVEV (reference sequence). V gave up 0 bases and J gave up 9 bases, with 10 bases separating them. This CDR3 has 13 amino acids. Here the CDR3 DNA reads TGTGCCAGCAGTTTATCAGGGGACACGACGCAGTATTTT. Translating it yields CASSLSGDTTQYF.

The CDR3 protein is CASSLGTRGYGYTF. CDR3 coding DNA: TGTGCCAGCAGTTTGGGGACCAGGGGCTATGGCTACACCTTC. The J gene is TRBJ1-2, the V gene TRBV27, with a tentative D call TRBD1 (6 bases). The CDR3 totals 14 residues. V lost 3 bases and J 4 bases, leaving 12 bases between the germline ends. CDR1 and CDR2 from the germline V gene are MNHEY and SMNVEV (reference sequence).

CDR3 sequence reads: CATKTGAQGNQPQHF. DNA for the CDR3: TGTGCCACCAAGACAGGGGCGCAGGGCAATCAGCCCCAGCATTTT. The chain has TRBV10-3 and TRBJ1-5; 8 bases fit TRBD1. CDR1 and CDR2 (germline): ENHRY, SYGVKD. CDR3 size: 15 residues. V lost 10 bases, J lost 2 bases, and 10 bases stayed unmatched.

The chain couples TRBV5-1 to TRBJ1-2; 7 nucleotides agree with TRBD1. The CDR3 has 16 residues. Germline CDR1 reads SGHRS; CDR2 reads YFSETQ. J gave up 7 bases and V 0 bases, and 12 bases lay outside the gene matches. CDR3 coding DNA: TGCGCCAGCAGCTTGGAGAGGGGGCTTAGCGGGGGTGGCTACACCTTC. Its translation is CASSLERGLSGGGYTF.

The rearrangement joins TRBV7-9 to TRBJ1-1; D uncertain. CDR3 length: 12 amino acids. The V gene lost 6 bases and the J gene lost 7 bases, with 12 bases spanning the gap. From germline, CDR1 is SEHNR and CDR2 FQNEAQ (reference sequence). This CDR3 reads CASRRQPNEAFF. The CDR3 DNA is TGTGCCAGCAGGCGGCAGCCCAATGAAGCTTTCTTT.

This clone was observed a few times. The J gene is TRBJ1-2, the V gene TRBV27; 8 bases fit TRBD1. V shed 5 bases and J 4 bases; nucleotides not matched to a gene: 3. CDR1 and CDR2 (germline): MNHEY, SMNVEV (reference sequence). The CDR3 covers 13 residues. The CDR3 DNA is TGTGCCAGCAGTCCGACAGGGGCCTATGGCTACACCTTC. Encoded protein: CASSPTGAYGYTF.

This clone was detected only once. V usage is TRBV5-5 and J usage is TRBJ1-1; D gene uncertain. Trimming left V 4 bases short and J 1 base short, with 11 bases between. The CDR3 spans 14 residues. CDR1 SGHKS and CDR2 YYEKEE come from the germline V gene (reference sequence). The CDR3 DNA sequence: TGTGCCAGCAGCCTTCACTTCGGGAACACTGAAGCTTTCTTT. Translation: CASSLHFGNTEAFF.

The chain joins TRBV4-2 to TRBJ2-5; a possible D gene is TRBD1 (6 bases). From germline, CDR1 is LGHNA and CDR2 YNFKEQ. The CDR3 totals 16 residues. The V end was cut by 1 base, the J end by 4 bases, with 16 bases between. For the CDR3, the DNA is TGTGCCAGCAGCCAAGCCGGTGGGGACATCCCAGAGACCCAGTACTTC. Protein: CASSQAGGDIPETQYF.

This clone has a handful of counts. CDR3 protein: CARSVGLPNTEAFF. The CDR3 region has the DNA TGTGCCAGAAGCGTGGGACTGCCGAACACTGAAGCTTTCTTT. The V and J genes are TRBV7-5 and TRBJ1-1. TRBV7-5 has pseudogene status. The CDR3 is 14 residues long.